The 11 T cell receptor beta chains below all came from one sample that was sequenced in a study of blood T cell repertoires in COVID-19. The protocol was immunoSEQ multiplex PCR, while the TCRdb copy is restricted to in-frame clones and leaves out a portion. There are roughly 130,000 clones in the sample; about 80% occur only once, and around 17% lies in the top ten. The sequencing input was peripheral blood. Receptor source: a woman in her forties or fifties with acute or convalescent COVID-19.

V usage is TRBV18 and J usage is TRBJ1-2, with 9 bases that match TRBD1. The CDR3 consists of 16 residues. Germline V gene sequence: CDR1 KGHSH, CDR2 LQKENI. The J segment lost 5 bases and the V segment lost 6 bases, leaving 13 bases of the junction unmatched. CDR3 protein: CASSPNAQQGAYGYTF. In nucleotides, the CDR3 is TGTGCCAGCTCCCCCAATGCACAACAGGGGGCGTATGGCTACACCTTC. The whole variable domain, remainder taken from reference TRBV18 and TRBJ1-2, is NAGVMQNPRHLVRRRGQEARLRCSPMKGHSHVYWYRQLPEEGLKFMVYLQKENIIDESGMPKERFSAEFPKEGPSILRIQQVVRGDSAAYFCASSPNAQQGAYGYTFGSGTRLTVV.

The CDR3 sequence: CASRTSGGVGKETQYF. The CDR3 DNA reads as TGTGCCAGCAGGACTAGCGGGGGGGTCGGTAAAGAGACCCAGTACTTC. The V gene is TRBV7-9, the J gene TRBJ2-5, with 14 positions matching TRBD2. CDR1 is SEHNR and CDR2 is FQNEAQ in the germline V gene (reference sequence). The CDR3 has 16 amino acids. V lost 6 bases, J lost 3 bases, and 6 bases stayed unmatched. The variable domain in full, with the rest retrieved from reference TRBV7-9 and TRBJ2-5, is DTGVSQNPRHKITKRGQNVTFRCDPISEHNRLYWYRQTLGQGPEFLTYFQNEAQLEKSRLLSDRFSAERPKGSFSTLEIQRTEQGDSAMYLCASRTSGGVGKETQYFGPGTRLLVL.

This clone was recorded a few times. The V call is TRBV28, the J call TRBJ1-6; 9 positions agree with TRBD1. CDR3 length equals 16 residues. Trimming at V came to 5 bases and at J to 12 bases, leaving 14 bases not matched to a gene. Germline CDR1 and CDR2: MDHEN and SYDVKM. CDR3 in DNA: TGTGCCAGCAGTAGAACCCCCCCGGGACAGGGTAGACCCCTCCACTTT. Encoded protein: CASSRTPPGQGRPLHF.

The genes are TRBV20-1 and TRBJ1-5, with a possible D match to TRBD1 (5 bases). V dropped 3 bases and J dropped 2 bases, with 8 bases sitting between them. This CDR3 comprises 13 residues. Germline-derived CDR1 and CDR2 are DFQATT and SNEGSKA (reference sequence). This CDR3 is CSASLGGNQPQHF. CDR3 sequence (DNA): TGCAGTGCTAGTTTAGGGGGCAATCAGCCCCAGCATTTT.

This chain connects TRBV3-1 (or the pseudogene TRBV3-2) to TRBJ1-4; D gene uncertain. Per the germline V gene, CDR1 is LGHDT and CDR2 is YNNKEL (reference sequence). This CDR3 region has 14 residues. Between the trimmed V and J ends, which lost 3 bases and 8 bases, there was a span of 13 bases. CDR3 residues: CASSHPTNWEKLFF. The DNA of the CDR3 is TGTGCCAGCAGCCATCCAACTAACTGGGAAAAACTGTTTTTT.

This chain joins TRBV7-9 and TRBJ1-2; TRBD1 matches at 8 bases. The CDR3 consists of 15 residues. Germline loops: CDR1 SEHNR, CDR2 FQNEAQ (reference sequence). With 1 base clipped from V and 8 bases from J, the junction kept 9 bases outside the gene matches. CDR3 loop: CASSLDGAGGQGYTF. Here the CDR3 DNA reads TGTGCCAGCAGCTTAGACGGGGCAGGGGGCCAAGGCTACACCTTC.

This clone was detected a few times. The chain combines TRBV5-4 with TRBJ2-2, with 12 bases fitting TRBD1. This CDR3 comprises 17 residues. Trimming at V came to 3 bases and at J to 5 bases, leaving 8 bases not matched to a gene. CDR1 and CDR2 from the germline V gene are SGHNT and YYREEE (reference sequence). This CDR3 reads CASSSGTGGVFTGELFF. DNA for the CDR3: TGTGCCAGCAGCTCCGGGACAGGGGGCGTTTTTACCGGGGAGCTGTTTTTT.

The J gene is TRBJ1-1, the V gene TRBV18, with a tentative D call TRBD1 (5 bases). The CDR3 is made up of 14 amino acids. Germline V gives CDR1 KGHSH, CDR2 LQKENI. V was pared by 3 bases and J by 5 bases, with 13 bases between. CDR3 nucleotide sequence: TGTGCCAGCTCACCGCTGGGACTGCGGACTGAAGCTTTCTTT. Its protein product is CASSPLGLRTEAFF.

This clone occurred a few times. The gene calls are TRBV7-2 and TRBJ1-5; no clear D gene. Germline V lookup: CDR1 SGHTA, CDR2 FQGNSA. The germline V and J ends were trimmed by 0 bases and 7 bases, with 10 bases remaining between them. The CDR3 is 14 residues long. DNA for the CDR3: TGTGCCAGCAGCTTAGCGGGCCCACCCCAGCCCCAGCATTTT. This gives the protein CASSLAGPPQPQHF.

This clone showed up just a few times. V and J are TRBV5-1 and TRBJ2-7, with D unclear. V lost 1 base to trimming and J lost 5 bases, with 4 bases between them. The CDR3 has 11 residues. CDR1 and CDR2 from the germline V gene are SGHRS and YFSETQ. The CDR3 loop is CASSLSHEQYF. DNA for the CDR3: TGCGCCAGCAGCTTGAGCCACGAGCAGTACTTC.

CDR3 sequence: CASSGQGIPYGYTF. The CDR3 coding sequence is TGTGCCAGCAGTGGACAGGGAATCCCATATGGCTACACCTTC. This chain joins TRBV2 and TRBJ1-2; 7 bases line up with TRBD1. CDR3 size: 14 residues. The ends lost 4 bases at V and 5 bases at J; junction bases unmatched: 7. The V gene's germline CDR1 is SNHLY and CDR2 FYNNEI.